The 2 T cell receptor beta chains given below trace back to one sample, sequenced in a study of blood T cell repertoires in COVID-19. Only in-frame clones appear in the TCRdb table, and some are missing; sequencing was by immunoSEQ multiplex PCR. This sample has about 74,000 clones, with 88% found just once. Sequenced sample: peripheral blood. These receptors all stem from a woman of 80 years or more with acute or convalescent COVID-19.

For the CDR3, the DNA is TGTGCCAGCAGCTTAACCAATGGACTAGCGAATGAGCAGTTCTTC. Its translation is CASSLTNGLANEQFF. The chain couples TRBV7-3 to TRBJ2-1; 9 bases line up with TRBD2. V dropped 0 bases and J dropped 7; count of bases not matched to a gene: 4. This CDR3 comprises 15 residues. The germline gives CDR1 SGHTA, CDR2 FQGTGA.

This clone has only one observation. J is TRBJ1-2 and V is TRBV12-3 or TRBV12-4; D remains unclear. The V end lost 2 bases, the J end lost 2 bases, and 3 bases lay between the germline ends. This CDR3 region has 12 residues. Here the CDR3 DNA reads TGTGCCAGCAGTTTACAGAACTATGGCTACACCTTC. Translation: CASSLQNYGYTF.